These T cell receptor beta chains were read from a single sample in a study of type 1 regulatory T cells. Using its own MiXCR run on the reads, TCRdb lists one record per CDR3 protein. The sample holds 68,000 or so distinct CDR3 sequences, approximately 47% seen once. These receptors' antigens are unknown. The sample was cultured non-Tr1 T cells, either the whole culture or a sorted T cell fraction (not recorded which). Receptor source: a human donor in good health. The CDR3 runs from the conserved cysteine through the conserved F or W. Fields, in order: J gene, clone size, V gene, D gene, CDR3 protein, CDR3 DNA. D genes are given only for firm matches. Only part of the rows carry a size: once, few, many, or a class if the clone is expanded.

J gene: TRBJ1-2; clone size: few; V gene: TRBV11-2; D gene: TRBD1; CDR3 protein: CASSLRTGTNYGYTF; CDR3 DNA: TGTGCCAGCAGCCTCCGGACAGGAACTAACTATGGCTACACCTTC
J gene: TRBJ1-2; clone size: -; V gene: TRBV20-1; D gene: TRBD1; CDR3 protein: CSARLTGRLNYGYTF; CDR3 DNA: TGCAGTGCTAGGTTGACAGGGAGGCTGAACTATGGCTACACCTTC
J gene: TRBJ1-2; clone size: -; V gene: TRBV11-2; D gene: -; CDR3 protein: CASSSTRDGFYGYTF; CDR3 DNA: TGTGCCAGCAGCTCAACCCGGGACGGATTCTATGGCTACACCTTC
J gene: TRBJ2-1; clone size: many; V gene: TRBV2; D gene: TRBD1; CDR3 protein: CASSPTTGLVFF; CDR3 DNA: TGTGCCAGCAGCCCCACGACAGGGTTGGTGTTCTTC
J gene: TRBJ2-2; clone size: -; V gene: TRBV11-2; D gene: -; CDR3 protein: CASSLSTGYTGELFF; CDR3 DNA: TGTGCCAGCAGCTTATCTACAGGCTACACCGGGGAGCTGTTTTTT
J gene: TRBJ1-2; clone size: -; V gene: TRBV19; D gene: TRBD1; CDR3 protein: CASRTYRDSSFGYTF; CDR3 DNA: TGTGCCAGTAGGACCTACCGGGACAGTAGTTTTGGCTACACCTTC
J gene: TRBJ1-2; clone size: -; V gene: TRBV12-3/TRBV12-4; D gene: -; CDR3 protein: CASSSPFYGYTF; CDR3 DNA: TGTGCCAGCAGTTCCCCCTTCTATGGCTACACCTTC
J gene: TRBJ1-1; clone size: -; V gene: TRBV30; D gene: -; CDR3 protein: CAWSLRRAEAFF; CDR3 DNA: TGTGCCTGGAGTCTCAGAAGGGCGGAAGCTTTCTTT
J gene: TRBJ1-1; clone size: -; V gene: TRBV20-1; D gene: -; CDR3 protein: CSALTLRGLNTEAFF; CDR3 DNA: TGCAGTGCTCTAACCCTCCGGGGCCTGAACACTGAAGCTTTCTTT
J gene: TRBJ1-3; clone size: -; V gene: TRBV4-1; D gene: -; CDR3 protein: CASSQDRTGSSGNTIYF; CDR3 DNA: TGCGCCAGCAGCCAAGATCGAACAGGGTCCTCTGGAAACACCATATATTTT
J gene: TRBJ1-5; clone size: few; V gene: TRBV20-1; D gene: -; CDR3 protein: CSARDKRGTVSNQPQHF; CDR3 DNA: TGCAGTGCTAGAGATAAAAGGGGGACGGTTAGCAATCAGCCCCAGCATTTT
J gene: TRBJ2-3; clone size: -; V gene: TRBV12-3/TRBV12-4; D gene: TRBD1; CDR3 protein: CASTPYEGAPDTQYF; CDR3 DNA: TGTGCCAGCACCCCTTACGAGGGGGCCCCAGATACGCAGTATTTT
J gene: TRBJ1-1; clone size: -; V gene: TRBV7-8; D gene: -; CDR3 protein: CASSFLQAGTEAFF; CDR3 DNA: TGTGCCAGCAGCTTTTTACAGGCGGGCACTGAAGCTTTCTTT
J gene: TRBJ2-1; clone size: few; V gene: TRBV2; D gene: TRBD2; CDR3 protein: CASASSGGTYNEQFF; CDR3 DNA: TGTGCCAGCGCCTCTAGCGGGGGAACCTACAATGAGCAGTTCTTC
J gene: TRBJ1-1; clone size: -; V gene: TRBV7-9; D gene: -; CDR3 protein: CASRSGRTQILNTEAFF; CDR3 DNA: TGTGCCAGCAGAAGCGGACGGACACAAATTTTGAACACTGAAGCTTTCTTT
J gene: TRBJ1-3; clone size: -; V gene: TRBV30; D gene: -; CDR3 protein: CAWTRVPGNTIYF; CDR3 DNA: TGTGCCTGGACGAGAGTCCCTGGAAACACCATATATTTT
J gene: TRBJ2-7; clone size: -; V gene: TRBV7-2; D gene: -; CDR3 protein: CASSLLGYEQYF; CDR3 DNA: TGTGCCAGCAGCTTACTTGGTTACGAGCAGTACTTC
J gene: TRBJ1-2; clone size: few; V gene: TRBV5-4; D gene: -; CDR3 protein: CASSLPPTGTYGYTF; CDR3 DNA: TGTGCCAGCAGCTTGCCCCCTACAGGGACCTATGGCTACACCTTC
J gene: TRBJ2-5; clone size: few; V gene: TRBV7-9; D gene: TRBD2; CDR3 protein: CASRTSGAEETQYF; CDR3 DNA: TGTGCCAGCAGGACTAGCGGGGCAGAAGAGACCCAGTACTTC
J gene: TRBJ1-1; clone size: -; V gene: TRBV4-1; D gene: -; CDR3 protein: CASSQTMDGGNTEAFF; CDR3 DNA: TGCGCCAGCAGCCAGACAATGGACGGAGGGAACACTGAAGCTTTCTTT
J gene: TRBJ1-1; clone size: few; V gene: TRBV10-2; D gene: -; CDR3 protein: CASRAREDDRGMNTEAFF; CDR3 DNA: TGCGCCAGCAGGGCAAGGGAGGACGACCGCGGCATGAACACTGAAGCTTTCTTT
J gene: TRBJ1-1; clone size: once; V gene: TRBV20-1; D gene: -; CDR3 protein: CSARQAINTEAFF; CDR3 DNA: TGCAGTGCTAGACAGGCAATCAACACTGAAGCTTTCTTT
J gene: TRBJ2-7; clone size: -; V gene: TRBV30; D gene: -; CDR3 protein: CAWSGPPGEQYF; CDR3 DNA: TGTGCCTGGAGTGGCCCGCCTGGGGAGCAGTACTTC
J gene: TRBJ2-5; clone size: few; V gene: TRBV20-1; D gene: -; CDR3 protein: CSGQGRVEETQYF; CDR3 DNA: TGCAGTGGCCAGGGCAGGGTAGAAGAGACCCAGTACTTC
J gene: TRBJ2-1; clone size: -; V gene: TRBV6-1; D gene: -; CDR3 protein: CASSESYRPDNEQFF; CDR3 DNA: TGTGCCAGCAGTGAATCGTACAGGCCGGACAATGAGCAGTTCTTC
J gene: TRBJ1-4; clone size: -; V gene: TRBV5-1; D gene: -; CDR3 protein: CASSRDATNEKLFF; CDR3 DNA: TGCGCCAGCAGCCGGGATGCAACTAATGAAAAACTGTTTTTT
J gene: TRBJ1-4; clone size: -; V gene: TRBV4-3; D gene: TRBD1; CDR3 protein: CASSQVTGASEKLFF; CDR3 DNA: TGCGCCAGCAGCCAGGTGACAGGGGCAAGCGAAAAACTGTTTTTT
J gene: TRBJ2-2; clone size: -; V gene: TRBV14; D gene: TRBD2; CDR3 protein: CASSQRLADTGELFF; CDR3 DNA: TGTGCCAGCAGCCAGCGTCTAGCGGACACCGGGGAGCTGTTTTTT